The following is a T cell receptor beta chain sequence with its context. Its antigen is currently unknown. This entry comes from a study of PD-L1 blockade in urothelial cancer. The wider study: The study started patients on atezolizumab around 2014, giving 1,200 mg intravenously every 3 weeks. Peripheral blood specimens exhibited a median yield of around 130,000 T cells. The analyses of blood took place 3 weeks (second dose) and 6 weeks after treatment start.

Profiling relied on immunoSEQ multiplex PCR, and the TCRdb table lists in-frame clones only, not all of them. The table records more than 45,000 clones, around 77% of them present only once. V gave up 0 bases and J gave up 4 bases, with 12 bases separating them. CDR3 size: 15 residues. Germline-derived CDR1 and CDR2 are MNHEY and SVGAGI. Findings of the study overall: Better survival was predicted when blood TCR clonality before treatment fell below the median.

The source of this sequence is a man between 65 and 85 years old with urothelial cancer. The specimen was PBMCs, collected around atezolizumab (anti-PD-L1) treatment. The V call is TRBV6-5, the J call TRBJ2-5; D unresolved. This CDR3 is CASSYSRVLLETQYF. CDR3 sequence (DNA): TGTGCCAGCAGTTACTCGAGAGTTTTATTAGAGACCCAGTACTTC.